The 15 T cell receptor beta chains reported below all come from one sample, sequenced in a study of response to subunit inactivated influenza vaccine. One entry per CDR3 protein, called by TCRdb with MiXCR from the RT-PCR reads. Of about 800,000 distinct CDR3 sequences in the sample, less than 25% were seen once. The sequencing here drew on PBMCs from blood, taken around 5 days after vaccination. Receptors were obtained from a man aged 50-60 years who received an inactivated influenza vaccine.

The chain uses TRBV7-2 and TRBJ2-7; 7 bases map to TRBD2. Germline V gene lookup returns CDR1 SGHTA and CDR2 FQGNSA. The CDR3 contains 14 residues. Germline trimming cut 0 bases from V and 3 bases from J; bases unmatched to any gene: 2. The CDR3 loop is CASSLAGLNYEQYF. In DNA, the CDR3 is TGTGCCAGCAGCTTAGCGGGACTAAACTACGAGCAGTACTTC.

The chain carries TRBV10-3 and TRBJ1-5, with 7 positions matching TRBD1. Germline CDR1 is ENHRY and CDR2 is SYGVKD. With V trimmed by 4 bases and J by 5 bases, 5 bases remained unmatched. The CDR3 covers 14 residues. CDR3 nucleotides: TGTGCCATCAGTGCCGGGCAGGGGGATCAGCCCCAGCATTTT. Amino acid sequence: CAISAGQGDQPQHF.

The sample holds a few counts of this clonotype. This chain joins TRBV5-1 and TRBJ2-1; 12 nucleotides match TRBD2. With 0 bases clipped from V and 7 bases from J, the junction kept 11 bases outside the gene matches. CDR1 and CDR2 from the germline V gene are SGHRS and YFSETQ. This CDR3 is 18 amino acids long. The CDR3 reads CASSLATLLAGGLNEQFF. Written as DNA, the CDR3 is TGCGCCAGCAGCTTGGCCACGCTTCTAGCGGGGGGGTTGAATGAGCAGTTCTTC.

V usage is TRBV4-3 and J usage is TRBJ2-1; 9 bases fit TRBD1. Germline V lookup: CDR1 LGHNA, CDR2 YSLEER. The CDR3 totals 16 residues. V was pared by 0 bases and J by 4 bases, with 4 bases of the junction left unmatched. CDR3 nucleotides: TGCGCCAGCAGCCAAGAACACAGGGGGCATTACAATGAGCAGTTCTTC. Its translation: CASSQEHRGHYNEQFF.

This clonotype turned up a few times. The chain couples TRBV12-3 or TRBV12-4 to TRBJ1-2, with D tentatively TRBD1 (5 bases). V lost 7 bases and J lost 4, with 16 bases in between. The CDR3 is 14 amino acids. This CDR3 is CASKQEYSPYGYTF. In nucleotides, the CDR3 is TGTGCCAGCAAACAGGAGTATTCGCCCTATGGCTACACCTTC.

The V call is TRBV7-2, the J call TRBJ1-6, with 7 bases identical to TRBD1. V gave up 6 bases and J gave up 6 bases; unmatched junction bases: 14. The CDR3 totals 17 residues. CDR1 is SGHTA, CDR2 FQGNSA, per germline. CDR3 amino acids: CASRSRGGRAANSPLHF. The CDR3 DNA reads TGTGCCAGCAGATCCAGGGGGGGCAGGGCTGCTAATTCACCCCTCCACTTT.

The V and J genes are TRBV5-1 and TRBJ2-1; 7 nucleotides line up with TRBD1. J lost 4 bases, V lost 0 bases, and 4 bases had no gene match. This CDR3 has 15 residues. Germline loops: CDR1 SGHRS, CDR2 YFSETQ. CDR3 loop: CASSLVTGSYNEQFF. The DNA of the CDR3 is TGCGCCAGCAGCTTGGTGACAGGGTCATACAATGAGCAGTTCTTC.

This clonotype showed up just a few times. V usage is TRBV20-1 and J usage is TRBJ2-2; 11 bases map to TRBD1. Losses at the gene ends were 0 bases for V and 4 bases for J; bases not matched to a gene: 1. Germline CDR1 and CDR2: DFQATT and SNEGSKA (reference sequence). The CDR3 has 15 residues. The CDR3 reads CSARDGTGGTGELFF. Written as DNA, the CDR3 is TGCAGTGCTAGAGACGGGACAGGGGGCACCGGGGAGCTGTTTTTT.

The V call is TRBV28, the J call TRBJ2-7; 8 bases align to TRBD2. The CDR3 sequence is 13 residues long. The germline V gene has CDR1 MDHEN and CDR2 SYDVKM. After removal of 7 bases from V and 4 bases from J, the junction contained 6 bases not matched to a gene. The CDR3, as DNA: TGTGCCAGCACCGTCGCGGGGGGTTACGAGCAGTACTTC. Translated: CASTVAGGYEQYF.

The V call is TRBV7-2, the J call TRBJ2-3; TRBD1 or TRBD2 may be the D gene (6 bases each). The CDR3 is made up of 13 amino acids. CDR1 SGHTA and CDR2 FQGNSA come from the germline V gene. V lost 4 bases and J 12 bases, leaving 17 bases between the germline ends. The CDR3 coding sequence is TGTGCCAGCAGCTGGATGGAGGGGGGAGGCCAGTATTTT. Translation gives CASSWMEGGGQYF.

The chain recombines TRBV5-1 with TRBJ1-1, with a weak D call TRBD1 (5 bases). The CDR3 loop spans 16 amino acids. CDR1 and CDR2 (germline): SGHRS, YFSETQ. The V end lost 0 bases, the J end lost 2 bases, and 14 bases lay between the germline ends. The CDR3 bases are TGCGCCAGCAGCTTGGTGGGGGGTCGGACTAACACTGAAGCTTTCTTT. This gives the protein CASSLVGGRTNTEAFF.

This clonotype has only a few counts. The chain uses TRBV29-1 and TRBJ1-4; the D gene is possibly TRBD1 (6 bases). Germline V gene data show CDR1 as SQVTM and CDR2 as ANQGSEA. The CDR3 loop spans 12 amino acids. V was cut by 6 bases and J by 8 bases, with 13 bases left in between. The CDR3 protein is CSVQGYREKLFF. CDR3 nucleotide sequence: TGCAGCGTACAGGGTTATAGGGAAAAACTGTTTTTT.

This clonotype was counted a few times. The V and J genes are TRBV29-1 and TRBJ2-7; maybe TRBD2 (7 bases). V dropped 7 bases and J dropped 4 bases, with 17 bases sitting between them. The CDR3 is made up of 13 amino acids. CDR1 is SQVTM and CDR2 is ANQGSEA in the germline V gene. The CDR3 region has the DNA TGCAGCGCCGGTACTGGGAGGGGGTACGAGCAGTACTTC. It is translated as CSAGTGRGYEQYF.

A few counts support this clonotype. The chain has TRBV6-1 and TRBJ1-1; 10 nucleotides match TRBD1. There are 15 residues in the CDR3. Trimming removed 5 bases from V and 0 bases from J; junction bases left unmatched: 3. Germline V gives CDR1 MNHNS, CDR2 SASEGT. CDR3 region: CASSRTGGMNTEAFF. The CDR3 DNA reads TGTGCCAGCAGTCGGACAGGGGGAATGAACACTGAAGCTTTCTTT.

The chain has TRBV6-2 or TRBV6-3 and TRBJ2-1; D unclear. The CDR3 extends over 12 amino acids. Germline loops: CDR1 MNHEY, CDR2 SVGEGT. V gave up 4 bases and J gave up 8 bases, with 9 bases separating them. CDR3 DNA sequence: TGTGCCAGCAGTTTCAGCGAGCATGAGCAGTTCTTC. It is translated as CASSFSEHEQFF.